The sequence of this TCR beta chain was determined in a study of CD8 T cells in ankylosing spondylitis. Findings and caveats of the study: Peripheral blood samples showed relatively rare disease-linked clones, and these clones were CD8+. Ankylosing spondylitis blood appeared to carry a characteristic TCR beta motif of under ten highly homologous variants. Disease-linked clones reportedly showed significant enrichment in matched ankylosing spondylitis synovial fluid.

Quantitative 5'-RACE was performed with molecular barcodes, and it yielded the TCR beta libraries. Each CDR3 protein gets one entry after TCRdb re-called the 5' RACE reads with MiXCR. The profile covers about 100,000 distinct CDR3 sequences, with around 24% appearing a single time and 9% to 15% taken by the ten largest. Per germline, CDR1 SGHDN and CDR2 FVKESK. This CDR3 is built from 15 residues. This clonotype was seen a handful of times. Its antigen is still unknown. The junction departs from germline at one end; a sequencing error may be responsible. The sample was synovial fluid, either unsorted or a sorted T cell fraction (not recorded which). V gene TRBV14 combines with J gene TRBJ2-1, with 10 bases aligning to TRBD2. This sequence was found in a male donor with ankylosing spondylitis. CDR3 amino acids: CPSSQVSSGRGEQFF. The CDR3 bases are TGTCCCAGTAGCCAAGTATCTAGCGGGAGAGGTGAGCAGTTCTTC.